This T cell receptor beta chain was identified in a study of technical replicates of blood from a handful of donors. V lost 4 bases and J lost 0, with 13 bases in between. CDR1 MDHEN and CDR2 SYDVKM come from the germline V gene. CDR3 length: 16 residues. Here immunoSEQ multiplex PCR was the method, and the copy in TCRdb shows in-frame clones only, minus some. The sample has almost 70,000 clones, about 90% seen once. The count of this clone is one. This receptor was identified in a human donor in good health. The sample comprised T cells isolated from PBMCs. The chain employs TRBV28 and TRBJ2-1, with D perhaps matching TRBD2 (6 bases). The CDR3 bases are TGTGCCAGCAGTTCCCCTCTAGCGCACTCCTACAATGAGCAGTTCTTC. This translates into CASSSPLAHSYNEQFF.